Included here is one T cell receptor beta chain sequence, with context. The data were obtained in a study of blood T cell repertoires in COVID-19. Study as a whole: COVID-19 samples collected from the United States, Italy and Spain covered acute and convalescent phases. From T cells, B-cell-depleted T cells, or PBMCs came the material, which was cDNA or gDNA.

Per the original data handling: Amplification from reference gene primers served as the basis for estimated nucleated cell counts. TCRdb's copy holds only in-frame clones and misses some; the assay was immunoSEQ multiplex PCR. From that table come the V and J calls and clone size; the DNA was used to work out D and trimming. The profile covers roughly 50,000 clones, with 79% appearing a single time and over 3% taken by the ten largest. Germline values: CDR1 MGHRA, CDR2 YSYEKL. Trimming cost V 10 bases and J 2 bases; bases outside gene matches: 7. The CDR3 spans 14 residues. Sequencing used peripheral blood. This clonotype was obtained from a man in his 60s with acute or convalescent COVID-19. This chain links TRBV4-1 with TRBJ2-2; 7 bases fit TRBD2. Here the CDR3 DNA reads TGCGCCACAGGTAGCGGGTCAAACACCGGGGAGCTGTTTTTT. This sequence encodes CATGSGSNTGELFF.